This T cell receptor (beta chain) derives from a study of T cell changes during pregnancy in multiple sclerosis. The data were produced by immunoSEQ multiplex PCR, yet TCRdb's version contains in-frame clones alone and is incomplete. This table holds 45,000 to 55,000 clones, around 94% found once. CDR3 length: 15 residues. The V gene lost 10 bases and the J gene lost 2 bases, with 21 bases spanning the gap. CDR1 and CDR2 (germline): MRHNA, SNTAGT. The gene calls are TRBV6-4 and TRBJ2-7; tentative D call: TRBD2 (7 bases). This receptor was identified in a female donor in good health, enrolled as a control in a pregnancy study. The sequencing used CD4+ T cells from peripheral blood mononuclear cells, collected in the second trimester of pregnancy. The chain's CDR3 is CATPRGEGRAYEQYF. The CDR3 coding sequence is TGTGCCACCCCAAGGGGGGAGGGCCGCGCCTACGAGCAGTACTTC.